The present T cell receptor beta chain was sequenced within a study of OX40 agonist ivuxolimab in advanced cancers. For the study at large: Averaging 60 years in age, with a range of roughly 23 to 85, the cohort was approximately 83% male. About 44% of patients had received prior checkpoint inhibitor therapy.

Sequenced by immunoSEQ multiplex PCR; TCRdb stores in-frame clones only, minus some. This table holds about 98,000 clones, approximately 86% found once. The clonotype comes from an adult with an advanced solid tumor such as melanoma, head and neck, liver or kidney cancer. The source was CD4+ or CD8+ T cells sorted from blood, collected in a trial of the OX40 agonist ivuxolimab.

CDR3 amino acids: CASSYSAGGGNNEQFF. For the CDR3, the DNA is TGTGCCAGCAGTTACTCAGCGGGAGGGGGGAACAATGAGCAGTTCTTC. This chain joins TRBV6-5 and TRBJ2-1; 10 nucleotides line up with TRBD2. The CDR3 has 16 amino acids. Germline trimming cut 0 bases from V and 5 bases from J; bases unmatched to any gene: 4. CDR1 and CDR2 (germline): MNHEY, SVGAGI.